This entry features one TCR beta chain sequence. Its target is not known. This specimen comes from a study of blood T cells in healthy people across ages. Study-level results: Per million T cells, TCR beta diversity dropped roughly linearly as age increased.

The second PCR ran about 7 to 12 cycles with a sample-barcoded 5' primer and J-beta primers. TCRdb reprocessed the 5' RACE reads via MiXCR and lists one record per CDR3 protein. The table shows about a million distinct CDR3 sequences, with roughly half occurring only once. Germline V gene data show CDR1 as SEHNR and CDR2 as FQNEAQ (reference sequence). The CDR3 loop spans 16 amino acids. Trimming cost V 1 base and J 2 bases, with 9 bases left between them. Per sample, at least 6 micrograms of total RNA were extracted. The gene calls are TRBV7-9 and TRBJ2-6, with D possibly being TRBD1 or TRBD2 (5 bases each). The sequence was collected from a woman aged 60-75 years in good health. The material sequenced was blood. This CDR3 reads CASSLGGTAGANVLTF. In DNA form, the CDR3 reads TGTGCCAGCAGCTTAGGAGGGACGGCTGGGGCCAACGTCCTGACTTTC. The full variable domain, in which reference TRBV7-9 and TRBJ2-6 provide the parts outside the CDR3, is DTGVSQNPRHKITKRGQNVTFRCDPISEHNRLYWYRQTLGQGPEFLTYFQNEAQLEKSRLLSDRFSAERPKGSFSTLEIQRTEQGDSAMYLCASSLGGTAGANVLTFGAGSRLTVL.